One and the same sample provided the 26 T cell receptor beta chains below, sequenced in a study of prognosis after radiotherapy for stage I lung cancer. Amplification of the TCR beta CDR3 (from genomic DNA) was done by two-round multiplex PCR. First-round PCR used primers specific to each TRBV and TRBJ gene. In TCRdb, the multiplex PCR reads were re-called with MiXCR into one record per CDR3 protein. The table has around 29,000 distinct CDR3 sequences, roughly 46% seen once. Specimen: PBMCs, collected before or after stereotactic body radiation therapy (not recorded which). The receptors originated from a donor over 45 with non-small cell lung cancer.

About this clonotype: With a far larger clone one base away, a read error is the likely cause. The J gene is TRBJ1-5, the V gene TRBV24-1; no definite D call. CDR3 length equals 15 residues. CDR1 is KGHDR and CDR2 is SFDVKD in the germline V gene. CDR3 protein: CASSFFWVNNQPQHF. CDR3 in DNA: TGTGCCAGCAGTTTTTTCTGGGTGAACAATCAGCCCCAGCATTTT.

Note on this clonotype: At one end the junction does not follow the germline gene, possibly because of a read error. The chain couples TRBV6-5 to TRBJ1-3; no definite D call. The germline V gene encodes CDR1 MNHEY and CDR2 SVGAGI. CDR3 length equals 20 residues. The CDR3 DNA reads as TGTTCCAGCAGTTACTTGTCCCGGACCAGCGCCGTCTACTCTGGAAACACCATATATTTT. This gives the protein CSSSYLSRTSAVYSGNTIYF.

The chain combines TRBV7-2 with TRBJ2-4; TRBD1 might be the D (6 bases). Per germline, CDR1 SGHTA and CDR2 FQGNSA. V gave up 1 base and J gave up 6 bases, with 19 bases separating them. This CDR3 region has 17 residues. CDR3 residues: CASSLEFLTGFGNIQYF. CDR3 nucleotides: TGTGCCAGCAGCTTAGAATTTCTCACAGGGTTTGGAAACATTCAGTACTTC.

This clonotype was recorded at least ten times. The rearrangement uses TRBV7-8 and TRBJ2-1; D gene uncertain. V lost 2 bases and J 1 base, leaving 12 bases between the germline ends. Germline assignment: CDR1 SGHVS and CDR2 FQNEAQ. The CDR3 sequence is 16 residues long. The CDR3 region has the DNA TGTGCCAGCAGCTTATCCGCCGGATTATCCTACAATGAGCAGTTCTTC. It specifies CASSLSAGLSYNEQFF.

Comment on this clonotype: A far larger clone is one nucleotide away, so this likely arose from a read error. This chain connects TRBV6-4 to TRBJ2-7; D is possibly TRBD1 or TRBD2 (5 bases each). Deletions cut 7 bases from V and 2 bases from J, with 18 bases between. Germline V lookup: CDR1 MRHNA, CDR2 SNTAGT. This CDR3 is built from 15 residues. The CDR3 reads CASITPGHGPYEQYF. The CDR3 nucleotides read TGTGCCAGCATCACCCCGGGGCATGGGCCCTACGAGCAGTACTTC.

This clonotype was seen more than once but under ten times. V is TRBV19 and J is TRBJ1-3; tentative D call: TRBD1 (5 bases). This CDR3 contains 15 residues. Germline CDR1 is LNHDA and CDR2 is SQIVND (reference sequence). With 3 bases removed from V and 2 bases from J, the gap between germline ends came to 11 bases. The CDR3 protein is CASSMGLGAGNTIYF. CDR3 DNA: TGTGCCAGTAGTATGGGTCTGGGGGCTGGAAACACCATATATTTT. The full variable domain, rest sourced from reference TRBV19 and TRBJ1-3, is DGGITQSPKYLFRKEGQNVTLSCEQNLNHDAMYWYRQDPGQGLRLIYYSQIVNDFQKGDIAEGYSVSREKKESFPLTVTSAQKNPTAFYLCASSMGLGAGNTIYFGEGSWLTVV.

This clonotype occurred many times. This chain joins TRBV5-4 and TRBJ2-1, with TRBD2 identical over 16 bases. After removal of 3 bases from V and 9 bases from J, the junction contained 6 bases not matched to a gene. The germline V gene has CDR1 SGHNT and CDR2 YYREEE (reference sequence). The CDR3 contains 16 residues. The CDR3, as DNA: TGTGCCAGCAGCTCCGGGACTAGCGGGGGGGCGGGTGAGCAGTTCTTC. It translates to CASSSGTSGGAGEQFF.

This sequence joins TRBV2 and TRBJ2-7, with a possible D match to TRBD1 (5 bases). Trimming removed 2 bases from V and 3 bases from J, with 11 bases in between. The CDR3 loop spans 14 amino acids. CDR1 and CDR2 (germline): SNHLY, FYNNEI. The CDR3 sequence is CASSESGRVYEQYF. The CDR3 DNA sequence: TGTGCCAGCAGTGAATCGGGCAGGGTCTACGAGCAGTACTTC.

This chain connects TRBV28 to TRBJ2-7, with 7 bases identical to TRBD2. Trimming removed 7 bases from V and 10 bases from J; junction bases left unmatched: 22. The CDR3 has 16 residues. From germline, CDR1 is MDHEN and CDR2 SYDVKM. In nucleotides, the CDR3 is TGTGCCAGCATTTCCCCGGCTAGCGGCTACACCTTTGGTCAGTACTTC. As protein: CASISPASGYTFGQYF.

This chain uses TRBV6-2 or TRBV6-3 with TRBJ1-6, with D hard to call. The V gene lost 4 bases and the J gene lost 4 bases, with 14 bases spanning the gap. Germline CDR1 and CDR2: MNHEY and SVGEGT. The CDR3 extends over 16 amino acids. CDR3 DNA sequence: TGTGCCAGCAGTTCTAAGGTTTCGGGGTATAATTCACCCCTCCACTTT. Translated, it gives CASSSKVSGYNSPLHF.

By sample share, this clonotype is medium-sized. The chain is built from TRBV27 and TRBJ2-7; TRBD1 agrees at 8 bases. This CDR3 has 13 residues. Germline V gene sequence: CDR1 MNHEY, CDR2 SMNVEV (reference sequence). V lost 4 bases to trimming and J lost 7 bases; unmatched junction nucleotides: 6. CDR3 in DNA: TGTGCCAGCAGTTGGACAGGGAGAGATGAGCAGTACTTC. Residues: CASSWTGRDEQYF.

The J gene is TRBJ2-3, the V gene TRBV12-3 or TRBV12-4; 8 nucleotides match TRBD2. Trimming at V came to 3 bases and at J to 4 bases, leaving 3 bases not matched to a gene. The CDR3 has 14 amino acids. Written as DNA, the CDR3 is TGTGCCAGCAGTTTTTCGGGAGGGCCAGATACGCAGTATTTT. Translating it yields CASSFSGGPDTQYF.

This clonotype was observed many times. The chain is built from TRBV7-3 and TRBJ2-7, with no clear D. V dropped 1 base and J dropped 7 bases, with 14 bases sitting between them. The germline V gene encodes CDR1 SGHTA and CDR2 FQGTGA. This CDR3 region has 14 residues. In DNA, the CDR3 is TGTGCCAGCAGCTTAAATGACGGGTTACATGAGCAGTACTTC. Its translation is CASSLNDGLHEQYF.

In its sample, this clonotype was seen a few times. A far larger clone is just one base off, so this is likely a read error. J is TRBJ1-6 and V is TRBV6-9; D is unclear. This CDR3 is built from 16 residues. CDR1 is MNHGY, CDR2 SVAAGI, per germline. Trimming removed 10 bases from V and 8 bases from J, with 24 bases in between. The CDR3, as DNA: TGTGCCAACCACCGGGCCCTGGACCGCCCGCATTCACCCCTCCACTTT. As protein: CANHRALDRPHSPLHF.

This clonotype was counted a few times. V and J are TRBV19 and TRBJ2-1; D is ambiguous. Germline lookup yields CDR1 LNHDA and CDR2 SQIVND (reference sequence). The ends were cut back, 5 bases at V and 10 bases at J, with 9 bases in the middle. The CDR3 covers 11 residues. For the CDR3, the DNA is TGTGCCAGTAGTTCGTGGACCGAGCAGTTCTTC. Its protein is CASSSWTEQFF.

V is TRBV12-3 or TRBV12-4 and J is TRBJ2-3, with a possible D match to TRBD2 (5 bases). This CDR3 contains 16 residues. V lost 1 base and J 1 base, leaving 12 bases between the germline ends. CDR3 residues: CASSLGPIGGTDTQYF. In DNA form, the CDR3 reads TGTGCCAGCAGTTTAGGTCCTATCGGGGGCACAGATACGCAGTATTTT.

The J gene is TRBJ2-7, the V gene TRBV19; 11 nucleotides agree with TRBD1. The CDR3 sequence is 18 residues long. In germline, CDR1 is LNHDA, CDR2 SQIVND (reference sequence). V dropped 10 bases and J dropped 2; count of bases not matched to a gene: 19. This chain's CDR3 is CATPPEGNGTGGTYEQYF. The CDR3 nucleotides read TGTGCCACCCCCCCCGAGGGTAACGGGACAGGGGGAACCTACGAGCAGTACTTC.

In this sample, this clonotype turned up many times. This rearrangement joins TRBV7-9 to TRBJ2-2; D call uncertain. V lost 2 bases and J 4 bases, leaving 11 bases between the germline ends. Germline loops: CDR1 SEHNR, CDR2 FQNEAQ (reference sequence). The CDR3 loop spans 15 amino acids. The CDR3 DNA follows: TGTGCCAGCAGCTTACCAGCGAGGCGCACCGGGGAGCTGTTTTTT. Protein sequence: CASSLPARRTGELFF.

V gene TRBV20-1 combines with J gene TRBJ1-1; D might be TRBD1 (6 bases). Between the trimmed V and J ends, which lost 0 bases and 5 bases, there was a span of 16 bases. Germline CDR1 DFQATT, CDR2 SNEGSKA (reference sequence). The CDR3 spans 15 residues. The CDR3 region is CSARDVGRGPTEAFF. In DNA, the CDR3 is TGCAGTGCTAGAGATGTCGGCCGGGGGCCTACTGAAGCTTTCTTT.

This clonotype has at least ten counts. The chain employs TRBV28 and TRBJ1-4, with no clear D. Trimming pared 10 bases from V and 7 bases from J, leaving 13 bases between. This CDR3 is built from 12 residues. Germline assignment: CDR1 MDHEN and CDR2 SYDVKM. CDR3 in amino acids: CATVGEFEKLFF. CDR3 in DNA: TGTGCCACCGTCGGGGAGTTTGAAAAACTGTTTTTT. Full variable domain (rest looked up from reference TRBV28 and TRBJ1-4): DVKVTQSSRYLVKRTGEKVFLECVQDMDHENMFWYRQDPGLGLRLIYFSYDVKMKEKGDIPEGYSVSREKKERFSLILESASTNQTSMYLCATVGEFEKLFFGSGTQLSVL.

At least ten counts were recorded for this clonotype. V and J are TRBV18 and TRBJ2-1, with D hard to call. CDR1 and CDR2 (germline): KGHSH, LQKENI. The CDR3 covers 14 residues. With 2 bases removed from V and 0 bases from J, the gap between germline ends came to 5 bases. CDR3 in DNA: TGTGCCAGCTCACCAAGTCGCTCCTACAATGAGCAGTTCTTC. Translating gives CASSPSRSYNEQFF.

About this clonotype itself: With only one base between it and a far larger clone, this is likely a read error. The chain carries TRBV6-2 or TRBV6-3 and TRBJ2-5; 8 nucleotides match TRBD2. The CDR3 spans 15 residues. Germline CDR1 is MNHEY and CDR2 is SVGEGT. The DNA of the CDR3 is TGTGCCAGCAGTCGTAGCGGGGCAAATTACAATGAGGAGTTCTTC. It specifies CASSRSGANYNEEFF.

This clonotype appeared many times. The chain links TRBV15 to TRBJ1-1; perhaps TRBD1 as D (6 bases). The CDR3 totals 17 residues. V lost 1 base and J lost 4, with 19 bases in between. Germline V gene data show CDR1 as LNHNV and CDR2 as YYDKDF (reference sequence). The CDR3: CATSRGRRRGGFTEAFF. Written as DNA, the CDR3 is TGTGCCACCAGCAGAGGGAGGCGCAGGGGCGGTTTCACTGAAGCTTTCTTT.

This clonotype occurred a few times. A clone one base away is much larger, so this may be a read error. The rearrangement uses TRBV7-8 and TRBJ1-4, with a weak D call TRBD1 (5 bases). With 1 base removed from V and 7 bases from J, the gap between germline ends came to 13 bases. This CDR3 region has 15 residues. Germline V gives CDR1 SGHVS, CDR2 FQNEAQ. CDR3 protein: CASSLGGVGFEKLFF. Written as DNA, the CDR3 is TGTGCCAGCAGCTTAGGAGGGGTGGGGTTTGAAAAACTGTTTTTT. The entire variable domain, with the rest obtained from reference TRBV7-8 and TRBJ1-4, is as follows: GAGVSQSPRYKVAKRGQDVALRCDPISGHVSLFWYQQALGQGPEFLTYFQNEAQLDKSGLPSDRFFAERPEGSVSTLKIQRTQQEDSAVYLCASSLGGVGFEKLFFGSGTQLSVL.

Notes on this clonotype: Given a much more abundant clone one base away, this may be a read error. The J gene is TRBJ2-1, the V gene TRBV10-3, with TRBD1 matching over 7 bases. Germline lookup yields CDR1 ENHRY and CDR2 SYGVKD. The CDR3 spans 14 residues. Written as DNA, the CDR3 is TGTTCCTCTTCCGAACAGGGGCTGGTCGATGAGCAGTTCTTC. Translating it yields CSSSEQGLVDEQFF.

The sample holds many counts of this clonotype. This chain joins TRBV19 and TRBJ1-2; 7 bases match TRBD1. Losses at the gene ends were 7 bases for V and 4 bases for J; bases not matched to a gene: 18. Germline values: CDR1 LNHDA, CDR2 SQIVND (reference sequence). The CDR3 covers 17 residues. CDR3 sequence: CASTPPTGRYVGYGYTF. Here the CDR3 DNA reads TGTGCCAGTACCCCCCCGACAGGGAGGTACGTGGGCTATGGCTACACCTTC. The full variable domain, with the rest looked up from reference TRBV19 and TRBJ1-2, is DGGITQSPKYLFRKEGQNVTLSCEQNLNHDAMYWYRQDPGQGLRLIYYSQIVNDFQKGDIAEGYSVSREKKESFPLTVTSAQKNPTAFYLCASTPPTGRYVGYGYTFGSGTRLTVV.